These 14 T cell receptor beta chains share one sample of origin, sequenced in a study of T cells in Graves' hyperthyroidism and ophthalmopathy. Researchers amplified the TCR beta CDR3 regions from RNA transcripts. Researchers ran a first-round RT-PCR on the TCR CDR3 using the HTBI primer set. MiXCR, applied by TCRdb to the multiplex PCR reads, yields one record per CDR3 protein. The table records over 45,000 distinct CDR3 sequences, around half of them present only once. The sequencing input was blood. These receptors all stem from a woman between 25 and 40 years old with Graves' ophthalmopathy.

As regards this clonotype: Because the CDR3's place on the DNA is in doubt, the DNA is left out and the CDR3 is given as listed by TCRdb. The genes are TRBV9 and TRBJ2-1; the DNA was not compared with TRBD1, the D call given in the table. The germline V gene encodes CDR1 SGDLS and CDR2 YYNGEE. From its first to its last residue, the CDR3 has 24 amino acids. The CDR3 spells CASSFYICSAMDLFRDLSYNEQFF.

In this sample, this clonotype turned up a few times. V usage is TRBV28 and J usage is TRBJ2-2; 7 nucleotides line up with TRBD2. The germline gives CDR1 MDHEN, CDR2 SYDVKM. The CDR3 sequence is 17 residues long. Trimming took 5 bases from V and 5 from J; bases not matched to a gene: 14. The CDR3 sequence is CASSLRTSRLTTGELFF. In DNA form, the CDR3 reads TGTGCCAGCAGTCTCAGGACTAGTAGACTTACTACCGGGGAGCTGTTTTTT.

As concerns this clonotype: The junction differs from germline at one of its ends, possibly a read error. V gene TRBV2 combines with J gene TRBJ1-1; tentatively, D is TRBD1 (6 bases). Per the germline V gene, CDR1 is SNHLY and CDR2 is FYNNEI. The CDR3 covers 15 residues. For the CDR3, the DNA is TGTGCCAGCAGTGAACAGGGGCAGGGGACTTTTGAAGCTTCCTTT. It specifies CASSEQGQGTFEASF.

By its share, this clonotype is medium-sized. This chain uses TRBV10-3 with TRBJ2-1; D may be TRBD1 or TRBD2 (5 bases each). Trimming stripped 4 bases from V and 7 bases from J, with 17 bases between. Germline CDR1 and CDR2: ENHRY and SYGVKD. The CDR3 has 15 residues. CDR3 nucleotide sequence: TGTGCCATCAGTGGTGGAGCGGTGAAGGGGAATGAGCAGTTCTTC. Its translation is CAISGGAVKGNEQFF.

This clonotype was observed many times. The rearrangement links TRBV19 to TRBJ1-5; 10 bases line up with TRBD1. The CDR3 totals 12 residues. Germline-derived CDR1 and CDR2 are LNHDA and SQIVND (reference sequence). The V segment lost 8 bases and the J segment 10 bases; nucleotides outside the gene matches: 5. The CDR3 bases are TGTGCCAGTCGGGACAGGGGTTTTCCCCAGCATTTT. Its protein is CASRDRGFPQHF.

A word on this clonotype: This may be a read error: a much more frequent sequence differs by one nucleotide. The chain recombines TRBV7-2 with TRBJ1-5, with D possibly being TRBD1 (5 bases). V gave up 11 bases and J gave up 4 bases, with 18 bases separating them. The CDR3 extends over 14 amino acids. The germline CDR1 and CDR2 sequences are SGHTA and FQGNSA. As DNA, the CDR3 is TGTGCCGGCGGCGCTGACAGTGGGAATCAGCCCCAGCATTTT. Translation gives CAGGADSGNQPQHF.

Of note for this clonotype: A read error may explain this, as a much larger clone is one base away. J is TRBJ1-5 and V is TRBV28, with a possible D match to TRBD1 (5 bases). V was cut by 3 bases and J by 0 bases, with 9 bases left in between. This CDR3 is built from 15 residues. Germline assignment: CDR1 MDHEN and CDR2 SYDVKM. The CDR3 loop reads CASSLGRYSNQPQHF. The DNA of the CDR3 is TGTGCCAGCAGTTTGGGACGATATAGCAATCAGCCCCAGCATTTT.

This clonotype has at least ten counts. The rearrangement uses TRBV11-3 and TRBJ2-1, with D perhaps assigned TRBD1 or TRBD2 (5 bases each). Germline V gene sequence: CDR1 SGHNT, CDR2 YENEEA. The V and J ends lost 1 base and 10 bases respectively, with 17 bases between them. The CDR3 covers 15 residues. The CDR3 DNA follows: TGTGCCAGCAGCTTAGCCGGGACCCGGGGCGAAGAGCAGTTCTTC. Protein product: CASSLAGTRGEEQFF. Based on the CDR3 plus reference TRBV11-3 and TRBJ2-1, the full variable domain is EAGVVQSPRYKIIEKKQPVAFWCNPISGHNTLYWYLQNLGQGPELLIRYENEEAVDDSQLPKDRFSAERLKGVDSTLKIQPAELGDSAVYLCASSLAGTRGEEQFFGPGTRLTVL.

This clonotype was observed a handful of times. The rearrangement links TRBV7-9 to TRBJ2-1, with D unresolved. The V gene lost 5 bases and the J gene lost 4 bases, with 18 bases spanning the gap. CDR3 length equals 16 residues. CDR1 is SEHNR, CDR2 FQNEAQ, per germline (reference sequence). The CDR3 DNA is TGTGCCAGCAGCCCTCAAGGGAATAGCAGATACAATGAGCAGTTCTTC. Translated: CASSPQGNSRYNEQFF.

This clonotype appeared a few times. The J gene is TRBJ1-2, the V gene TRBV27; D gene unclear. CDR3 length equals 15 residues. Germline CDR1 MNHEY, CDR2 SMNVEV (reference sequence). Trimming stripped 1 base from V and 6 bases from J, with 15 bases between. The CDR3 is CASSLWAGHLDGYTF. DNA for the CDR3: TGTGCCAGCAGTTTATGGGCGGGCCACCTAGATGGCTACACCTTC.

This clonotype was detected ten times or more. This chain links TRBV20-1 with TRBJ2-2, with TRBD1 matching over 7 bases. V dropped 6 bases and J dropped 8; count of bases not matched to a gene: 15. From germline, CDR1 is DFQATT and CDR2 SNEGSKA (reference sequence). The CDR3 length is 15 residues. The CDR3 DNA is TGCAGTGCCTCGACCGGGACAGTTATCTTTGGGGAGCTGTTTTTT. It yields the protein CSASTGTVIFGELFF.

This clonotype was found a few times. This chain uses TRBV10-3 with TRBJ1-1, with D possibly being TRBD1 (5 bases). Germline V lookup: CDR1 ENHRY, CDR2 SYGVKD. The CDR3 runs 15 residues. The germline V and J ends were trimmed by 3 bases and 2 bases, with 13 bases remaining between them. The CDR3 loop is CAISDRQRGNTEAFF. The CDR3 coding sequence is TGTGCCATCAGTGACAGACAGCGGGGTAACACTGAAGCTTTCTTT.

A word on this clonotype: A read error is likely, as this CDR3 ends without the conserved phenylalanine or tryptophan. The DNA is left out, because the CDR3 cannot be placed on it with certainty; the CDR3 is given as TCRdb lists it. The chain combines TRBV6-4 with TRBJ2-5; the table's TRBD2 call for D was not verified on the DNA. The CDR3 has 14 amino acids, counting both end residues. CDR1 and CDR2 from the germline V gene are MRHNA and SNTAGT. CDR3 amino acids: CASSLFSKREYGYT.

This clonotype was detected ten times or more. This sequence joins TRBV28 and TRBJ2-5; 7 nucleotides align to TRBD1. V trimming: 2 bases; J trimming: 5 bases; junction bases outside the gene matches: 8. In germline, CDR1 is MDHEN, CDR2 SYDVKM. This CDR3 region has 15 residues. CDR3 nucleotide sequence: TGTGCCAGCAGTTTACGGGACAGTGGGCGGGAGACCCAGTACTTC. This gives the protein CASSLRDSGRETQYF.